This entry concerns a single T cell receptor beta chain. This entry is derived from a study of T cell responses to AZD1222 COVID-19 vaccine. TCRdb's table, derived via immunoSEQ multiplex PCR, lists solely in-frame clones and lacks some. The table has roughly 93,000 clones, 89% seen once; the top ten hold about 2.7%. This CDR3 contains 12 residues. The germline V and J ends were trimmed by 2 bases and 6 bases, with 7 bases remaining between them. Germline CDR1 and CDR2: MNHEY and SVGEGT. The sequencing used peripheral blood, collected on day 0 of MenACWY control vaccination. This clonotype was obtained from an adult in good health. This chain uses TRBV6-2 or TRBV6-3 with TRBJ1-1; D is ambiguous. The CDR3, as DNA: TGTGCCAGCAGTTACCCGGGAGCTGAAGCTTTCTTT. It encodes CASSYPGAEAFF.